Presented here are 24 T cell receptor beta chains from one specimen sequenced in a study of T cell responses to AZD1222 COVID-19 vaccine. Sequencing used immunoSEQ multiplex PCR; TCRdb keeps in-frame clones, though not all of them. The data contain 110,000 to 150,000 clones, 75% to 90% of them singletons. The sequencing used peripheral blood, collected on day 0 of AZD1222 vaccination. The receptors were sampled from an adult in good health.

The CDR3 DNA is TGCAGCGTGGGTCGGGCCGTCCCATCTAACTATGGCTACACCTTC. Translating gives CSVGRAVPSNYGYTF. This chain joins TRBV29-1 and TRBJ1-2, with unresolved D. Germline assignment: CDR1 SQVTM and CDR2 ANQGSEA. The length of the CDR3 is 15 residues. V shed 6 bases and J shed 0 bases, with 17 bases lying between them.

In this sample, this clone is medium-sized. V usage is TRBV27 and J usage is TRBJ1-6; 7 nucleotides match TRBD1. The CDR3 has 14 residues. Trimming took 5 bases from V and 9 from J; bases not matched to a gene: 7. Germline V gene lookup returns CDR1 MNHEY and CDR2 SMNVEV (reference sequence). The CDR3, as DNA: TGTGCCAGCAGTCAAACGACAGGGCCTTCACCCCTCCACTTT. It codes for CASSQTTGPSPLHF.

The V call is TRBV19, the J call TRBJ2-3; 9 positions match TRBD1. V was pared by 4 bases and J by 4 bases, with 3 bases of the junction left unmatched. This CDR3 is 14 amino acids long. Germline CDR1 reads LNHDA; CDR2 reads SQIVND (reference sequence). CDR3 nucleotide sequence: TGTGCCAGTAGTAACAGGGGGCCCCCAGATACGCAGTATTTT. It specifies CASSNRGPPDTQYF. The entire variable domain, with the rest obtained from reference TRBV19 and TRBJ2-3, is as follows: DGGITQSPKYLFRKEGQNVTLSCEQNLNHDAMYWYRQDPGQGLRLIYYSQIVNDFQKGDIAEGYSVSREKKESFPLTVTSAQKNPTAFYLCASSNRGPPDTQYFGPGTRLTVL.

The V call is TRBV5-1, the J call TRBJ2-1; D gene unclear. The CDR3 has 17 residues. From germline, CDR1 is SGHRS and CDR2 YFSETQ. Trimming pared 0 bases from V and 0 bases from J, leaving 13 bases between. DNA of the CDR3: TGCGCCAGCAGCTTGGTTTTTCAGCAGACCTCCTACAATGAGCAGTTCTTC. It codes for CASSLVFQQTSYNEQFF.

The chain carries TRBV19 and TRBJ2-7; no definite D call. The length of the CDR3 is 15 residues. V shed 5 bases and J shed 4 bases, with 18 bases lying between them. The germline gives CDR1 LNHDA, CDR2 SQIVND (reference sequence). CDR3 in amino acids: CASSPRGSPLYEQYF. DNA of the CDR3: TGTGCCAGTAGTCCCCGTGGCAGCCCGTTGTACGAGCAGTACTTC.

This clone appeared a single time. This chain connects TRBV5-5 to TRBJ1-2, with 8 bases matching TRBD1. Germline V gives CDR1 SGHKS, CDR2 YYEKEE (reference sequence). Unmatched junction bases numbered 7, after V lost 1 base and J lost 8 bases. The CDR3 spans 14 residues. CDR3 sequence: CASSLNRGTLGYTF. For the CDR3, the DNA is TGTGCCAGCAGCTTGAACAGGGGGACCCTCGGCTACACCTTC.

The chain combines TRBV10-3 with TRBJ2-7; D might be TRBD1 or TRBD2, each matching 6 bases. This CDR3 region has 15 residues. The V end lost 6 bases, the J end lost 3 bases, and 18 bases lay between the germline ends. Germline lookup yields CDR1 ENHRY and CDR2 SYGVKD. The CDR3 DNA is TGTGCCATCAGCCCCCTCGAGGGGGGCGTCTACGAGCAGTACTTC. It specifies CAISPLEGGVYEQYF.

This clone was recorded only once. The chain employs TRBV7-2 and TRBJ2-5; D may be TRBD1 (5 bases). Germline V gives CDR1 SGHTA, CDR2 FQGNSA. V was trimmed by 4 bases and J by 5 bases, leaving 11 bases between them. The CDR3 has 13 residues. Here the CDR3 DNA reads TGTGCCAGCAGCTCTTTGGGGCGGGAGACCCAGTACTTC. Translation: CASSSLGRETQYF.

The J gene is TRBJ2-7, the V gene TRBV6-5; D is unresolved. CDR3 length: 11 residues. Germline V gives CDR1 MNHEY, CDR2 SVGAGI. V lost 8 bases and J lost 4, with 9 bases in between. Here the CDR3 reads CASRTAYEQYF. In nucleotides, the CDR3 is TGTGCCAGCCGGACCGCTTACGAGCAGTACTTC.

J is TRBJ2-7 and V is TRBV5-1; D is perhaps TRBD1 (6 bases). From germline, CDR1 is SGHRS and CDR2 YFSETQ. V was trimmed by 4 bases and J by 3 bases, leaving 14 bases between them. This CDR3 comprises 14 residues. This CDR3 is CASSRQEPNYEQYF. CDR3 in DNA: TGCGCCAGCAGCCGACAGGAACCTAACTACGAGCAGTACTTC.

The chain employs TRBV24-1 and TRBJ2-2; D unclear. The CDR3 is made up of 15 amino acids. The V end lost 1 base, the J end lost 1 base, and 6 bases lay between the germline ends. Germline loops: CDR1 KGHDR, CDR2 SFDVKD. Written as DNA, the CDR3 is TGTGCCACCAGTGATTTTGCGCGGAACACCGGGGAGCTGTTTTTT. Translated: CATSDFARNTGELFF.

The CDR3 sequence: CASSLQAGTQYF. The CDR3 nucleotides read TGTGCCAGCAGCCTACAGGCAGGTACGCAGTATTTT. The chain couples TRBV6-5 to TRBJ2-3, with D possibly matching TRBD1 (5 bases). Trimming stripped 6 bases from V and 8 bases from J, with 12 bases between. This CDR3 has 12 residues. Per the germline V gene, CDR1 is MNHEY and CDR2 is SVGAGI.

The V and J genes are TRBV7-3 and TRBJ1-2; 10 bases map to TRBD1. V lost 5 bases, J lost 8 bases, and 5 bases stayed unmatched. Germline V gene lookup returns CDR1 SGHTA and CDR2 FQGTGA. The CDR3 covers 13 residues. Here the CDR3 reads CASSADRGEGYTF. The CDR3 nucleotides are TGTGCCAGCAGCGCGGACAGGGGGGAGGGCTACACCTTC.

The chain is built from TRBV3-1 (or the pseudogene TRBV3-2) and TRBJ1-2; the D is unclear. Looked up from germline, CDR1 is LGHDT and CDR2 is YNNKEL (reference sequence). The CDR3 consists of 12 residues. Trimming shortened V by 1 base and J by 7 bases, and 7 bases separated the two germline ends. CDR3 nucleotides: TGTGCCAGCAGCCAAGTGCGGGGTGGCTACACCTTC. Its protein product is CASSQVRGGYTF.

V gene TRBV19 combines with J gene TRBJ1-4, with a possible D match to TRBD1 (6 bases). The CDR3 sequence is 17 residues long. Looked up from germline, CDR1 is LNHDA and CDR2 is SQIVND (reference sequence). Trimming shortened V by 6 bases and J by 8 bases, and 25 bases separated the two germline ends. The CDR3, as DNA: TGTGCCAGTAGACCATACCCCCGAGGGGGGAGGGAAGAAAAACTGTTTTTT. Translation: CASRPYPRGGREEKLFF.

The chain has TRBV5-1 and TRBJ1-2; D might be TRBD1 (6 bases). This CDR3 comprises 14 residues. CDR1 is SGHRS and CDR2 is YFSETQ in the germline V gene. The V end lost 4 bases, the J end lost 2 bases, and 12 bases lay between the germline ends. The CDR3 DNA reads TGCGCCAGCAGCCCAGGAGACAGGAACTATGGCTACACCTTC. Protein product: CASSPGDRNYGYTF.

The chain joins TRBV6-5 to TRBJ1-2; maybe TRBD1 (5 bases). V lost 7 bases to trimming and J lost 8 bases, with 14 bases between them. From germline, CDR1 is MNHEY and CDR2 SVGAGI. The CDR3 sequence is 12 residues long. This CDR3 reads CASTRGKGGYTF. The CDR3 region has the DNA TGTGCCAGCACCCGGGGGAAAGGGGGCTACACCTTC.

V usage is TRBV30 and J usage is TRBJ1-2; unclear D gene. This CDR3 contains 11 residues. V was shortened by 4 bases and J by 4 bases, with 7 bases between the two germline ends. Germline V CDR1 and CDR2: GTSNPN, SVGIG (reference sequence). In DNA, the CDR3 is TGTGCCTGGACTCACGGCTATGGCTACACCTTC. Translated, it gives CAWTHGYGYTF.

The chain is built from TRBV7-9 and TRBJ2-7; D tentatively reads TRBD1 or TRBD2 (6 bases each). Trimming removed 4 bases at V and 0 bases at J, with 19 bases between. Germline CDR1 is SEHNR and CDR2 is FQNEAQ (reference sequence). This CDR3 region has 17 residues. CDR3 sequence: CASSSTGGRGLSYEQYF. CDR3 nucleotides: TGTGCCAGCAGCTCCACCGGGGGCAGGGGACTCTCCTACGAGCAGTACTTC.

The rearrangement uses TRBV5-1 and TRBJ2-7; D is perhaps TRBD2 (5 bases). The CDR3 length is 13 residues. The germline V gene encodes CDR1 SGHRS and CDR2 YFSETQ. V lost 1 base and J lost 3, with 8 bases in between. The CDR3 DNA reads as TGCGCCAGCAGCTTGTCAAGCGGCTACGAGCAGTACTTC. It encodes CASSLSSGYEQYF.

This clone was observed once. The rearrangement uses TRBV30 and TRBJ2-7; TRBD2 agrees at 11 bases. Germline CDR1 reads GTSNPN; CDR2 reads SVGIG (reference sequence). The CDR3 consists of 17 residues. V was clipped by 2 bases and J by 2 bases; unmatched bases: 11. CDR3 residues: CAWSLQLTSGKPYEQYF. DNA for the CDR3: TGTGCCTGGAGTTTACAGTTGACTAGCGGGAAGCCCTACGAGCAGTACTTC.

A single count supports this clone. The CDR3 DNA reads as TGTGCCAGCAGCTTGGATTCGAGGGAGACCCAGTACTTC. This codes for CASSLDSRETQYF. The V and J genes are TRBV5-4 and TRBJ2-5; no clear D. Germline V gene lookup returns CDR1 SGHNT and CDR2 YYREEE (reference sequence). This CDR3 spans 13 amino acids. Trimming took 0 bases from V and 5 from J, leaving 8 bases between them.

CDR3: CASSIAAGERAFF. The CDR3 DNA reads TGTGCCAGTAGTATAGCCGCAGGGGAGAGGGCTTTCTTT. The V and J genes are TRBV19 and TRBJ1-1, with a tentative D call TRBD1 (6 bases). CDR1 is LNHDA and CDR2 is SQIVND in the germline V gene (reference sequence). The CDR3 has 13 residues. V lost 1 base, J lost 11 bases, and 14 bases lay in between.

J is TRBJ2-5 and V is TRBV1; the D call TRBD2 from the table was never checked on the DNA. TRBV1 is shown as a pseudogene. The CDR3 is 14 residues long. The CDR3: CTRGGGFFRETQYF. DNA for the CDR3: TGCACCAGAGGGGGGGGGTTTTTTCGAGAGACCCAGTACTTC.